This T cell receptor beta chain was recovered during a study of T cell changes during pregnancy in multiple sclerosis. The assay was immunoSEQ multiplex PCR, and TCRdb's table has in-frame clones only and misses some. The table records just under 50,000 clones, 94% of them present only once. Trimming took 6 bases from V and 1 from J; bases not matched to a gene: 11. CDR3 size: 16 residues. Germline-derived CDR1 and CDR2 are KGHSH and LQKENI. This chain uses TRBV18 with TRBJ1-2; 7 nucleotides align to TRBD1. The sequence came from a female donor with multiple sclerosis, enrolled in a pregnancy study. This specimen was CD4+ T cells from peripheral blood mononuclear cells, taken in the third trimester of pregnancy. CDR3 amino acids: CASSPTRDSFNYGYTF. CDR3 bases: TGTGCCAGCTCGCCAACTAGGGACAGCTTTAACTATGGCTACACCTTC.